This T cell receptor beta chain derives from a study of OX40 agonist ivuxolimab in advanced cancers. Looking at the study overall: Six ivuxolimab dose levels, 0.01 to 10 mg/kg, were given intravenously every 2 weeks. Study results and limitations: Compared with others, partial responders at 0.1-3.0 mg/kg displayed clonal expansion among the lowest.

Trimming removed 1 base at V and 6 bases at J, with 7 bases between. The CDR3 consists of 12 residues. The germline CDR1 and CDR2 sequences are KGHSH and LQKENI. Systemic immunosuppression or autoimmune disease history was grounds to exclude patients. The table came from immunoSEQ multiplex PCR; TCRdb's copy has only in-frame clones and leaves some out. In the table there are about 82,000 clones, around 78% of which are singletons. A remark on this clone: Its antigen is not known.

The source was CD4+ or CD8+ T cells sorted from blood, collected in a trial of the OX40 agonist ivuxolimab. The chain carries TRBV18 and TRBJ2-7; D is ambiguous. The clonotype comes from an adult with an advanced solid tumor such as melanoma, head and neck, liver or kidney cancer. CDR3 DNA sequence: TGTGCCAGCTCACCACAGTCGAGCGAGCAGTACTTC. This codes for CASSPQSSEQYF.